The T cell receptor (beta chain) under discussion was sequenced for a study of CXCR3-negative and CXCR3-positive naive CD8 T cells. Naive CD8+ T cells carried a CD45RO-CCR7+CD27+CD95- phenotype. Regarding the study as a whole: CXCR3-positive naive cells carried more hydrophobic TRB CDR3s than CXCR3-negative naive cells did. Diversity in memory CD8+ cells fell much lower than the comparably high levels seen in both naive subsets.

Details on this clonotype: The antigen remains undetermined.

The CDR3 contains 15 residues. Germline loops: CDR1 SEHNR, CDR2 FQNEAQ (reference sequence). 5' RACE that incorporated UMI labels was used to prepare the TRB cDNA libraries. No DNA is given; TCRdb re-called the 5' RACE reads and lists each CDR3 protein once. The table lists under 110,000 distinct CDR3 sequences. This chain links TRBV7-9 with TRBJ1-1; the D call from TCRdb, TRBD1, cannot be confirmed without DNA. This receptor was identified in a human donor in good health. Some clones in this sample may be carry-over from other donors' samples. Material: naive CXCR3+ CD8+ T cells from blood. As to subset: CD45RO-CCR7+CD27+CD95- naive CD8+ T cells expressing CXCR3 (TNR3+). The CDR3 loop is CASSLSSSGDTEAFF. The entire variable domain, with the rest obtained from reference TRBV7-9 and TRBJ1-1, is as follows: DTGVSQNPRHKITKRGQNVTFRCDPISEHNRLYWYRQTLGQGPEFLTYFQNEAQLEKSRLLSDRFSAERPKGSFSTLEIQRTEQGDSAMYLCASSLSSSGDTEAFFGQGTRLTVV.